Listed here is a single T cell receptor (beta chain). This clonotype was found a few times. No antigen is known for it. Base qualities were left out, and no much larger clone turns up one base away. The library relied on PCR. Sequenced on an Illumina HiSeq 2500. To reduce PCR and sequencing biases, unique molecular identifiers were built into the TCR beta cDNA libraries. Approximately 500,000 cDNA molecules were obtained for every 1 to 10 million input T cells, so each molecule roughly corresponded to one T cell. The patient libraries were prepared and sequenced with the same protocol used for the earlier healthy control dataset. Within a given batch, samples were prepared together, multiplexed and sequenced on the same HiSeq lane. The authors processed their data as follows. MIGEC handled the raw barcoded reads, throwing out single-read molecular identifier groups before consensus assembly and CDR3 extraction. VDJtools was used for post-analysis of the clonotype tables, and diversity was normalized by down-sampling every dataset to the size of the smallest sample. In repertoire overlap clustering, CDR3 amino acid sequences, but not nucleotide sequences, were matched to correct batch-related cross-sample contamination. The public reads were reanalyzed by TCRdb: fastp trimming at Q25, MiXCR alignment, in-frame beta chains only. Merged by CDR3 protein, the rows form single entries marked with the most common genes and DNA. The V and J calls shown here were made by TCRdb, not taken from the authors' results. In all, the sample holds roughly 570,000 distinct CDR3 sequences, and less than 40% of those were seen once. The ten largest account for approximately 5.4% of the sample.

To demonstrate the VDJtools post-analysis software, the study profiled TCR beta repertoires from the peripheral blood of around 13 young patients with multiple sclerosis. The multiple sclerosis patients were children and adolescents between roughly 6 and 17 years of age. Germline trimming amounts to 4 bases on V and 3 bases on J, with 6 as the count of junction bases outside the gene matches. CDR1 and CDR2 are drawn from the germline V gene: SGHRS, YFSETQ. The CDR3 measures 16 amino acids from cysteine to phenylalanine. Just CDR3 DNA is preserved here, 48 bases in frame from base 1. This specimen comes from a study of post-analysis software for immune sequencing data (dated by TCRdb to the mid-2010s). In the study overall: Recorded disease courses included relapsing-remitting, secondary progressive and progressive-relapsing multiple sclerosis, with some patients lacking subtype annotation. The multiple sclerosis patient repertoires were compared with approximately 11 previously published healthy control repertoires from donors aged about 6 to 25 years. A subset of samples was prepared in parallel using single-end sample barcoding, then pooled and co-amplified after Illumina adapter ligation. What the authors observed across the whole study: Compared with controls, multiple sclerosis patients had significantly lower normalized Chao1 diversity, a finding suggesting substantial peripheral T-cell clonal expansion. Direct clustering with F measure showed strong co-clustering of samples prepared in the same batch, prompting a batch-effect correction. The multiple sclerosis patient group was slightly younger than the control group. Significantly higher frequencies in patients than in controls were found for five or six TRBV segments, including TRBV5-6, TRBV5-1 and TRBV20-1.

Specimen: blood. This chain joins TRBV5-1 to TRBJ2-7; 14 nucleotides in the junction match TRBD2. This TCR derives from a girl under 18 with multiple sclerosis. The CDR3 protein sequence reads: CASSLRTSGGYYEQYF. The DNA sequence reads TGCGCCAGCAGCCTGCGGACTAGCGGGGGGTACTACGAGCAGTACTTC.